Presented here are 22 T cell receptor beta chains from one specimen sequenced in a study of blood T cell repertoires in COVID-19. Repertoires were generated with immunoSEQ multiplex PCR, while TCRdb's copy carries only in-frame clones and drops some. The sample yields 250,000 to 300,000 clones, 70% to 90% seen once. Sample: peripheral blood. These receptors originate from a young man with active or convalescent COVID-19.

This clone is a singleton in its sample. The chain employs TRBV7-6 and TRBJ1-1, with D unresolved. V was pared by 1 base and J by 6 bases, with 6 bases between. The CDR3 consists of 12 residues. CDR1 and CDR2 (germline): SGHVS, FNYEAQ. The CDR3, as DNA: TGTGCCAGCAGCTTAGAGGACTCTGAAGCTTTCTTT. Translation: CASSLEDSEAFF.

The rearrangement uses TRBV5-6 and TRBJ1-2, with D unclear. The CDR3 is 14 residues long. Per germline, CDR1 SGHDT and CDR2 YYEEEE. Trimming stripped 3 bases from V and 6 bases from J, with 15 bases between. The CDR3 region is CASSSPEGYDGYTF. In DNA, the CDR3 is TGTGCCAGCAGCTCTCCGGAGGGTTATGATGGCTACACCTTC. Complete variable domain (other parts from reference TRBV5-6 and TRBJ1-2): DAGVTQSPTHLIKTRGQQVTLRCSPKSGHDTVSWYQQALGQGPQFIFQYYEEEERQRGNFPDRFSGHQFPNYSSELNVNALLLGDSALYLCASSSPEGYDGYTFGSGTRLTVV.

J is TRBJ1-2 and V is TRBV28; 10 bases fit TRBD1. The CDR3 spans 17 residues. Germline V gene sequence: CDR1 MDHEN, CDR2 SYDVKM. V shed 6 bases and J 8 bases; nucleotides not matched to a gene: 18. This chain's CDR3 is CASRVLGHDRGREGYTF. CDR3 coding DNA: TGTGCCAGCAGAGTATTAGGGCATGACAGGGGGCGAGAAGGCTACACCTTC.

The rearrangement uses TRBV20-1 and TRBJ1-2; perhaps TRBD1 as D (5 bases). The CDR3 sequence is 11 residues long. V was clipped by 6 bases and J by 7 bases, with 12 bases between them. Germline V gene sequence: CDR1 DFQATT, CDR2 SNEGSKA (reference sequence). The CDR3: CSARGVGGYTF. CDR3 nucleotides: TGCAGTGCGCGGGGGGTCGGTGGCTACACCTTC.

The chain carries TRBV14 and TRBJ2-5; a possible D gene is TRBD2 (6 bases). The V end lost 1 base, the J end lost 2 bases, and 8 bases lay between the germline ends. This CDR3 has 14 amino acids. CDR1 is SGHDN, CDR2 FVKESK, per germline. CDR3 bases: TGTGCCAGCAGCCAAGTAGCGGCACAAGAGACCCAGTACTTC. Its translation is CASSQVAAQETQYF.

This clone showed up just once. The rearrangement links TRBV11-2 to TRBJ2-7; D gene uncertain. The CDR3 contains 12 residues. Per the germline V gene, CDR1 is SGHAT and CDR2 is FQNNGV. The ends were cut back, 4 bases at V and 6 bases at J, with 10 bases in the middle. CDR3 region: CASSSSSGEQYF. Written as DNA, the CDR3 is TGTGCCAGCAGCTCCTCTTCGGGCGAGCAGTACTTC.

J is TRBJ2-2 and V is TRBV4-2; the D gene is possibly TRBD2 (6 bases). Germline values: CDR1 LGHNA, CDR2 YNFKEQ. The CDR3 has 15 residues. Trimming cost V 6 bases and J 4 bases, with 15 bases left between them. CDR3 sequence: CASSRRLASTGELFF. In DNA form, the CDR3 reads TGTGCCAGCAGTCGTAGGCTAGCGTCCACCGGGGAGCTGTTTTTT.

The genes are TRBV19 and TRBJ1-2, with 8 bases matching TRBD1. V shed 4 bases and J 8 bases; nucleotides not matched to a gene: 12. The CDR3 covers 15 residues. Germline CDR1 is LNHDA and CDR2 is SQIVND (reference sequence). CDR3 residues: CASSTPTGEHRGYTF. The CDR3 bases are TGTGCCAGTAGTACACCGACAGGGGAGCATCGAGGCTACACCTTC.

V usage is TRBV9 and J usage is TRBJ2-6; 8 bases match TRBD1. The CDR3 covers 19 residues. Trimming cost V 3 bases and J 0 bases; bases outside gene matches: 11. Per germline, CDR1 SGDLS and CDR2 YYNGEE. Written as DNA, the CDR3 is TGTGCCAGCAGCGCTACGCTGGGACAGGTCCTCTCTGGGGCCAACGTCCTGACTTTC. Translating it yields CASSATLGQVLSGANVLTF.

This clone was recorded many times. The chain links TRBV2 to TRBJ2-5, with 11 bases matching TRBD2. The V and J ends lost 2 bases and 2 bases, in that order; junction bases with no gene match: 7. The CDR3 spans 17 residues. Looked up from germline, CDR1 is SNHLY and CDR2 is FYNNEI. CDR3 in amino acids: CASSENFGTSGQETQYF. The CDR3 nucleotides read TGTGCCAGCAGTGAAAACTTTGGGACTAGCGGACAAGAGACCCAGTACTTC.

V usage is TRBV2 and J usage is TRBJ2-7; D may be TRBD1 (6 bases). V dropped 8 bases and J dropped 5 bases, with 22 bases sitting between them. The CDR3 has 15 residues. Germline assignment: CDR1 SNHLY and CDR2 FYNNEI. CDR3 bases: TGTGCCAGCGGGGGCTTGGAGCGGAGGCTCCACGAGCAGTACTTC. It is translated as CASGGLERRLHEQYF.

V and J are TRBV19 and TRBJ1-5; 10 bases are shared with TRBD1. V shed 5 bases and J 3 bases; nucleotides not matched to a gene: 7. CDR3 length: 16 residues. Germline V gene sequence: CDR1 LNHDA, CDR2 SQIVND (reference sequence). The chain's CDR3 is CASSQRTGGINQPQHF. The CDR3 DNA reads TGTGCCAGTAGTCAGAGGACAGGGGGTATCAATCAGCCCCAGCATTTT.

This rearrangement joins TRBV5-1 to TRBJ2-3; 10 bases align to TRBD2. Looked up from germline, CDR1 is SGHRS and CDR2 is YFSETQ. V lost 7 bases to trimming and J lost 5 bases; unmatched junction nucleotides: 10. This CDR3 spans 15 amino acids. The CDR3 is CASGWTSGAEDTQYF. The CDR3 DNA follows: TGCGCCAGCGGGTGGACTAGCGGAGCAGAAGATACGCAGTATTTT.

The chain is built from TRBV5-5 and TRBJ2-1, with D perhaps matching TRBD1 (6 bases). Germline V gene lookup returns CDR1 SGHKS and CDR2 YYEKEE (reference sequence). Trimming stripped 2 bases from V and 2 bases from J, with 14 bases between. This CDR3 region has 16 residues. The DNA for the CDR3 is TGTGCCAGCAGCTTAGATCTGGGACACACCTACAATGAGCAGTTCTTC. Its protein product is CASSLDLGHTYNEQFF. Filled out from reference TRBV5-5 and TRBJ2-1, the complete variable domain reads DAGVTQSPTHLIKTRGQQVTLRCSPISGHKSVSWYQQVLGQGPQFIFQYYEKEERGRGNFPDRFSARQFPNYSSELNVNALLLGDSALYLCASSLDLGHTYNEQFFGPGTRLTVL.

The V gene is TRBV5-1, the J gene TRBJ1-6; a weak D match, TRBD1 (5 bases). The CDR3 contains 13 residues. Trimming removed 2 bases from V and 10 bases from J, with 10 bases in between. Germline assignment: CDR1 SGHRS and CDR2 YFSETQ. The CDR3: CASSFGGESPLHF. CDR3 nucleotides: TGCGCCAGCAGCTTCGGGGGAGAGTCACCCCTCCACTTT.

V usage is TRBV27 and J usage is TRBJ2-2, with D unresolved. Trimming stripped 5 bases from V and 0 bases from J, with 4 bases between. The CDR3 sequence is 13 residues long. Germline CDR1 is MNHEY and CDR2 is SMNVEV (reference sequence). CDR3 nucleotides: TGTGCCAGCAGTCCATCGAACACCGGGGAGCTGTTTTTT. Amino acids: CASSPSNTGELFF.

This rearrangement joins TRBV5-1 to TRBJ2-2; D call uncertain. Trimming took 2 bases from V and 4 from J, leaving 12 bases between them. CDR1 is SGHRS and CDR2 is YFSETQ in the germline V gene. The CDR3 sequence is 15 residues long. CDR3 sequence (DNA): TGCGCCAGCAGCTTAGACTTACCACCCACCGGGGAGCTGTTTTTT. This translates into CASSLDLPPTGELFF.

This rearrangement joins TRBV5-4 to TRBJ1-4; weak D call: TRBD1 (5 bases). CDR3 length equals 14 residues. Germline V gene data show CDR1 as SGHNT and CDR2 as YYREEE (reference sequence). With 3 bases removed from V and 7 bases from J, the gap between germline ends came to 13 bases. The DNA of the CDR3 is TGTGCCAGCAGCTCGCGACAGACGTCTGAAAAACTGTTTTTT. It yields the protein CASSSRQTSEKLFF.

This sequence joins TRBV27 and TRBJ1-3, with D uncertain. The CDR3 covers 14 residues. V was trimmed by 4 bases and J by 0 bases, leaving 7 bases between them. In germline, CDR1 is MNHEY, CDR2 SMNVEV (reference sequence). CDR3 residues: CASSSTYSGNTIYF. CDR3 DNA: TGTGCCAGCAGTTCGACTTACTCTGGAAACACCATATATTTT.

This clone occurred a few times. This rearrangement joins TRBV19 to TRBJ2-5; D not certain. The V end was cut by 5 bases, the J end by 1 base, with 11 bases between. CDR1 is LNHDA and CDR2 is SQIVND in the germline V gene (reference sequence). CDR3 length equals 14 residues. The CDR3 region has the DNA TGTGCCAGTAGTGTCCCAGGATTCCAAGAGACCCAGTACTTC. It is translated as CASSVPGFQETQYF.

The rearrangement uses TRBV11-2 and TRBJ2-1; no definite D call. Looked up from germline, CDR1 is SGHAT and CDR2 is FQNNGV. This CDR3 is 15 amino acids long. V gave up 1 base and J gave up 0 bases, with 7 bases separating them. The CDR3, as DNA: TGTGCCAGCAGCTTAGCCGGTTCCTCCTACAATGAGCAGTTCTTC. Its translation: CASSLAGSSYNEQFF.

V gene TRBV6-5 combines with J gene TRBJ1-1; D is undetermined. This CDR3 spans 13 amino acids. The V end lost 0 bases, the J end lost 12 bases, and 14 bases lay between the germline ends. Germline CDR1 reads MNHEY; CDR2 reads SVGAGI. The CDR3 nucleotides are TGTGCCAGCAGTTACTCGAGGTCGGTCCGAACTTTCTTT. Its protein is CASSYSRSVRTFF.